One TCR beta chain is described in this entry. Its antigen is not known. This entry belongs to a study of OX40 agonist ivuxolimab in advanced cancers. Study results and caveats: The authors also found low normalized T-cell clonal expansion in some nonresponders. At doses 0.1 to 3.0 mg/kg, CD4+ and CD8+ clones expanded.

Using immunoSEQ multiplex PCR, the repertoire was profiled, and TCRdb retains in-frame clones only, with some absent. The data show about 99,000 clones, about 96% seen once. With baseline, cycle 4 day 1, and cycle 7 day 1 as timepoints, blood was sampled. Trimming took 1 base from V and 8 from J; bases not matched to a gene: 6. The germline V gene encodes CDR1 SGHVS and CDR2 FNYEAQ. The CDR3 spans 15 residues. This chain links TRBV7-6 with TRBJ2-1, with 9 positions matching TRBD2. This TCR derives from an adult with an advanced solid tumor such as melanoma, head and neck, liver or kidney cancer. The sequences come from CD4+ or CD8+ T cells sorted from blood, collected in a trial of the OX40 agonist ivuxolimab. DNA of the CDR3: TGTGCCAGCAGCTTAGGGGCGGGGGGGCGGGATGAGCAGTTCTTC. It translates to CASSLGAGGRDEQFF.